This entry lists 17 T cell receptor beta chains sequenced from one sample in a study of blood T cell repertoires in COVID-19 (dated by TCRdb to the early 2020s). To prepare the library, the immunoSEQ multiplex PCR assay was applied. This is the immuneACCESS table as TCRdb keeps it, with only in-frame sequences that have V and J called. A part of the clones is gone; compared with another copy, unresolved V genes explain less than half, and the rest is unexplained. This sample is represented by around 320,000 clones; approximately 85% of them were singletons. The top ten clonotypes cover just over 7% of the sample. The sequencing sample was made of peripheral blood. The origin of the receptors is a human donor in a cohort sampled during active COVID-19.

V gene TRBV4-1 combines with J gene TRBJ1-2; TRBD1 is a possible D gene (6 bases). V was trimmed by 4 bases and J by 3 bases, leaving 15 bases between them. Germline CDR1 and CDR2: MGHRA and YSYEKL. The CDR3 is 15 residues long. The CDR3 DNA reads TGCGCCAGCAGCCCCGAGACAGGTTTTGACTATGGCTACACCTTC. Its protein is CASSPETGFDYGYTF.

On this clone itself: The junction and the germline gene differ at one end; a read error may be behind it. The chain recombines TRBV19 with TRBJ1-1; 9 bases fit TRBD1. The CDR3 consists of 15 residues. Germline V lookup: CDR1 LNHDA, CDR2 SQIVND (reference sequence). The CDR3 coding sequence is TGTGCCACTAGTGACACAGGGGGCCCGAACACTGAAGCTTTCTTT. As protein: CATSDTGGPNTEAFF.

V and J are TRBV23-1 and TRBJ2-7, with a weak D call TRBD1 (5 bases). TRBV23-1 is filed as an ORF, its function uncertain. CDR3 length: 14 residues. With 0 bases removed from V and 12 bases from J, the gap between germline ends came to 18 bases. The CDR3 reads CASSQSGDYPNRYF. Written as DNA, the CDR3 is TGCGCCAGCAGTCAATCAGGGGATTACCCTAATCGGTACTTC.

The rearrangement uses TRBV5-1 and TRBJ1-1; D uncertain. V was clipped by 0 bases and J by 6 bases, with 9 bases between them. The CDR3 contains 13 residues. Looked up from germline, CDR1 is SGHRS and CDR2 is YFSETQ. The CDR3 reads CASSLEFIAEAFF. CDR3 DNA sequence: TGCGCCAGCAGCTTGGAATTTATCGCTGAAGCTTTCTTT.

This clone was seen a single time. V usage is TRBV6-2 or TRBV6-3 and J usage is TRBJ1-2; TRBD1 matches at 9 bases. V lost 5 bases, J lost 6 bases, and 4 bases stayed unmatched. The germline gives CDR1 MNHEY, CDR2 SVGEGT. The CDR3 has 13 residues. The DNA for the CDR3 is TGTGCCAGCAGTCAACAGGGGGCGCATGGCTACACCTTC. The encoded protein is CASSQQGAHGYTF.

The chain uses TRBV11-3 and TRBJ2-2, with D possibly being TRBD2 (6 bases). CDR1 SGHNT and CDR2 YENEEA come from the germline V gene. The CDR3 length is 14 residues. V gave up 5 bases and J gave up 6 bases, with 13 bases separating them. CDR3 sequence (DNA): TGTGCCAGCAGCCAAGTCGGGGGTGCCGGGGAGCTGTTTTTT. The encoded protein is CASSQVGGAGELFF.

V usage is TRBV5-1 and J usage is TRBJ2-3; a possible D gene is TRBD2 (5 bases). V lost 0 bases to trimming and J lost 8 bases, with 16 bases between them. Germline V gives CDR1 SGHRS, CDR2 YFSETQ. The CDR3 loop spans 15 amino acids. This CDR3 reads CASSLAPGEAVTQYF. The CDR3 DNA reads TGCGCCAGCAGCTTGGCCCCTGGGGAAGCGGTTACGCAGTATTTT.

The V and J genes are TRBV27 and TRBJ1-2, with 7 bases that match TRBD1. CDR3 size: 15 residues. Germline V CDR1 and CDR2: MNHEY, SMNVEV (reference sequence). V shed 5 bases and J 2 bases; nucleotides not matched to a gene: 8. This CDR3 is CASSHRDRPNYGYTF. The CDR3 DNA is TGTGCCAGCAGTCACCGGGACAGACCCAACTATGGCTACACCTTC.

This clone was observed a few times. The chain combines TRBV25-1 with TRBJ1-1; possibly TRBD1 for D (6 bases). Germline CDR1 reads MGHDK; CDR2 reads SYGVNS. This CDR3 is 14 amino acids long. Trimming took off 6 bases at V and 3 bases at J, with 14 bases between the two ends. The CDR3 sequence: CASSMSQGYTEAFF. CDR3 bases: TGTGCCAGCAGCATGTCGCAGGGGTACACTGAAGCTTTCTTT.

The chain couples TRBV2 to TRBJ1-2; no firm D call. The V end lost 5 bases, the J end lost 4 bases, and 5 bases lay between the germline ends. The germline V gene has CDR1 SNHLY and CDR2 FYNNEI. This CDR3 has 11 amino acids. CDR3 region: CASSPSYGYTF. Here the CDR3 DNA reads TGTGCCAGCAGTCCATCCTATGGCTACACCTTC.

The rearrangement links TRBV27 to TRBJ1-6; D gene uncertain. V was pared by 0 bases and J by 9 bases, with 12 bases between. From germline, CDR1 is MNHEY and CDR2 SMNVEV (reference sequence). This CDR3 comprises 15 residues. In nucleotides, the CDR3 is TGTGCCAGCAGTTTATCCGGATCCAGACTTTCACCCCTCCACTTT. It yields the protein CASSLSGSRLSPLHF.

This clone was counted once. The chain carries TRBV24-1 and TRBJ2-5, with TRBD1 identical over 9 bases. The length of the CDR3 is 13 residues. Germline values: CDR1 KGHDR, CDR2 SFDVKD. With 6 bases clipped from V and 5 bases from J, the junction kept 3 bases outside the gene matches. The CDR3 nucleotides read TGTGCCACCAGTCGGGACAGGGCCGAGACCCAGTACTTC. Its protein product is CATSRDRAETQYF.

The V call is TRBV18, the J call TRBJ1-6, with TRBD1 matching 11 bases. J lost 10 bases, V lost 5 bases, and 4 bases had no gene match. CDR1 and CDR2 (germline): KGHSH, LQKENI. The CDR3 has 14 amino acids. The chain's CDR3 is CASSGQGAGSPLHF. In DNA form, the CDR3 reads TGTGCCAGCTCAGGACAGGGGGCCGGATCACCCCTCCACTTT.

The CDR3 DNA is TGTGCCAGCAGCCAATACCTAGTGCAGGGCTTATCCTACGAGCAGTACTTC. The encoded protein is CASSQYLVQGLSYEQYF. The chain employs TRBV3-1 (or the pseudogene TRBV3-2) and TRBJ2-7; a weak D match, TRBD1 (5 bases). The V gene's germline CDR1 is LGHDT and CDR2 YNNKEL (reference sequence). This CDR3 has 17 amino acids. Between the trimmed V and J ends, which lost 2 bases and 1 base, there was a span of 18 bases.

This chain uses TRBV6-5 with TRBJ1-4; TRBD1 aligns across 8 bases. J was trimmed by 5 bases and V by 7 bases; bases with no gene match: 6. The CDR3 sequence is 14 residues long. CDR1 and CDR2 (germline): MNHEY, SVGAGI. CDR3 region: CASNPTGENEKLFF. The CDR3, as DNA: TGTGCCAGCAACCCGACAGGGGAAAATGAAAAACTGTTTTTT.

The V gene is TRBV4-1, the J gene TRBJ2-6; 8 bases are a match to TRBD2. The CDR3 has 18 amino acids. Germline trimming cut 0 bases from V and 0 bases from J; bases unmatched to any gene: 4. Looked up from germline, CDR1 is MGHRA and CDR2 is YSYEKL. The CDR3, as DNA: TGCGCCAGCAGCCAAGATCGCGGGGGGTTCTCTGGGGCCAACGTCCTGACTTTC. This sequence encodes CASSQDRGGFSGANVLTF.

CDR3 in DNA: TGCAGCGTTCACAGGGGGAACTATGGCTACACCTTC. It encodes CSVHRGNYGYTF. The chain links TRBV29-1 to TRBJ1-2, with 8 bases aligning to TRBD1. V lost 5 bases and J lost 2; bases outside the gene matches: 1. CDR3 size: 12 residues. Germline-derived CDR1 and CDR2 are SQVTM and ANQGSEA.